This TCR beta chain was recorded in a study of T cell responses to AZD1222 COVID-19 vaccine. The germline V gene has CDR1 MNHNS and CDR2 SASEGT. CDR3 length: 16 amino acids. The germline V and J ends were trimmed by 2 bases and 0 bases, with 11 bases remaining between them. This clone was observed a single time. Some clones are missing from TCRdb's copy, which holds only in-frame ones; the method was immunoSEQ multiplex PCR. This sample has 170,000 or so clones, with about nine tenths found just once. The genes are TRBV6-1 and TRBJ1-3; perhaps TRBD1 as D (6 bases). This specimen was peripheral blood, taken on day 0 of AZD1222 vaccination. The sequence derives from an adult in good health. The DNA for the CDR3 is TGTGCCAGCAGTGAACGGAGGGGGAGCTCTGGAAACACCATATATTTT. Its translation is CASSERRGSSGNTIYF.